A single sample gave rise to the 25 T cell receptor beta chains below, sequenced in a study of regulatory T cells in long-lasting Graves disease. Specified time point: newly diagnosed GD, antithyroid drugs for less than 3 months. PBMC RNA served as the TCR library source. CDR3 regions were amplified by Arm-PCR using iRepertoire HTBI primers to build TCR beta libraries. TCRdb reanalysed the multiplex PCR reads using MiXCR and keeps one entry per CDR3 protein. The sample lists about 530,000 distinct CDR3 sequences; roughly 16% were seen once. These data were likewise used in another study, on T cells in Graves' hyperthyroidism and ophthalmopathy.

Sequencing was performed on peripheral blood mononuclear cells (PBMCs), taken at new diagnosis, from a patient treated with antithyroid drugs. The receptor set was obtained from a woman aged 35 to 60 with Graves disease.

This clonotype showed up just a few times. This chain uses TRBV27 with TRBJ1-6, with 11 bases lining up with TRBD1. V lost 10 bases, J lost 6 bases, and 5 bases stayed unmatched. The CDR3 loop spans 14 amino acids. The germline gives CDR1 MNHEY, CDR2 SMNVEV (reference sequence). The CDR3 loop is CATRTGGRNSPLHF. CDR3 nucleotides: TGTGCCACCCGGACAGGGGGCCGTAATTCACCCCTCCACTTT.

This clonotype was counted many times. CDR3 region: CASSSGTGNTEAFF. The CDR3 DNA reads as TGCGCCAGCAGCTCGGGGACAGGCAACACTGAAGCTTTCTTT. This chain links TRBV5-1 with TRBJ1-1; 8 positions agree with TRBD1. The CDR3 covers 14 residues. Germline V gene lookup returns CDR1 SGHRS and CDR2 YFSETQ. The V segment lost 3 bases and the J segment 2 bases; nucleotides outside the gene matches: 3.

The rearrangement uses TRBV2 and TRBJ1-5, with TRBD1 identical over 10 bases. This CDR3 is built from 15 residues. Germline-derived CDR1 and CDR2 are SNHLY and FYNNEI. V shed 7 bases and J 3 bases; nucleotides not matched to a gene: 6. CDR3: CASISDRGTNQPQHF. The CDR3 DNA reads TGTGCCAGCATTTCGGACAGGGGGACCAATCAGCCCCAGCATTTT.

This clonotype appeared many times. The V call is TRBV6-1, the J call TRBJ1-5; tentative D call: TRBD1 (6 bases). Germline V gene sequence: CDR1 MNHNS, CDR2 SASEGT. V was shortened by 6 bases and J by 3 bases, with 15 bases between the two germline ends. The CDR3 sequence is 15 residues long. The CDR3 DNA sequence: TGTGCCAGCAGAGAACAGGGCTTCTACAATCAGCCCCAGCATTTT. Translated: CASREQGFYNQPQHF.

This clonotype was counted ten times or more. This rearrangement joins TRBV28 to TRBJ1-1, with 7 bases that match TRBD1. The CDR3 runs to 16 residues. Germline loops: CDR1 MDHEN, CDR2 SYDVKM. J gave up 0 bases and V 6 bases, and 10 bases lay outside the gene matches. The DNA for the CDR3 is TGTGCCAGCAGCCCTATTCCCGGGACAGTGAACACTGAAGCTTTCTTT. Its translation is CASSPIPGTVNTEAFF. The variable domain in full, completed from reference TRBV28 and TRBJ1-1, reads DVKVTQSSRYLVKRTGEKVFLECVQDMDHENMFWYRQDPGLGLRLIYFSYDVKMKEKGDIPEGYSVSREKKERFSLILESASTNQTSMYLCASSPIPGTVNTEAFFGQGTRLTVV.

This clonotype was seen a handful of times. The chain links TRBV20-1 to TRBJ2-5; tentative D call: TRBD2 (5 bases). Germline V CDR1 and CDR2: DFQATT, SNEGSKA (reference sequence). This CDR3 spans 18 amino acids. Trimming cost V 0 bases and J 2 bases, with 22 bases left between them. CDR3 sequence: CSAREAVSGGQWQETQYF. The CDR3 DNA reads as TGCAGTGCTAGAGAGGCCGTCTCGGGCGGGCAGTGGCAAGAGACCCAGTACTTC.

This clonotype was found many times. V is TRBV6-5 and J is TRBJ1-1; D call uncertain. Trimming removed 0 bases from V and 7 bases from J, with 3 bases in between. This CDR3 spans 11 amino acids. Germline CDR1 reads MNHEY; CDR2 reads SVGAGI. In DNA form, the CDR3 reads TGTGCCAGCAGTTACTCGAATGAAGCTTTCTTT. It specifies CASSYSNEAFF.

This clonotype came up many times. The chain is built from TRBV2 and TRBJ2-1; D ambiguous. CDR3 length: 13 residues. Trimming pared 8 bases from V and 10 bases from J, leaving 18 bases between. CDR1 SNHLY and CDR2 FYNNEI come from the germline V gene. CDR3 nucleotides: TGTGCCAGCTCCAAATCGCAGCTCCGAGAGCAGTTCTTC. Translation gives CASSKSQLREQFF. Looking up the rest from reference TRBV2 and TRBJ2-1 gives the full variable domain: EPEVTQTPSHQVTQMGQEVILRCVPISNHLYFYWYRQILGQKVEFLVSFYNNEISEKSEIFDDQFSVERPDGSNFTLKIRSTKLEDSAMYFCASSKSQLREQFFGPGTRLTVL.

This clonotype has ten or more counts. The CDR3 loop is CASTLGGPSPYSNQPQHF. CDR3 DNA sequence: TGTGCCAGCACCCTGGGAGGGCCGAGCCCCTATAGCAATCAGCCCCAGCATTTT. The rearrangement uses TRBV2 and TRBJ1-5; D is undetermined. Per germline, CDR1 SNHLY and CDR2 FYNNEI. The CDR3 consists of 18 residues. The V end was cut by 7 bases, the J end by 0 bases, with 22 bases between.

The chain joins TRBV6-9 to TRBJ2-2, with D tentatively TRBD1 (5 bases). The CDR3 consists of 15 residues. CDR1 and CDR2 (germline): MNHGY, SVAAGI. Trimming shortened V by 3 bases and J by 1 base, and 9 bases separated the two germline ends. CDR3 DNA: TGTGCCAGCAGTTACATCGGACAGAACACCGGGGAGCTGTTTTTT. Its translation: CASSYIGQNTGELFF.

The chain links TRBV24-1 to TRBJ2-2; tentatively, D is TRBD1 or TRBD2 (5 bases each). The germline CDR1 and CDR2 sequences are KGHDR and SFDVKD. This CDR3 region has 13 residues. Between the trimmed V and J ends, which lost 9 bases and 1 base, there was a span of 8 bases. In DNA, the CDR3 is TGTGCCACCGGGGGTGTGAACACCGGGGAGCTGTTTTTT. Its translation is CATGGVNTGELFF.

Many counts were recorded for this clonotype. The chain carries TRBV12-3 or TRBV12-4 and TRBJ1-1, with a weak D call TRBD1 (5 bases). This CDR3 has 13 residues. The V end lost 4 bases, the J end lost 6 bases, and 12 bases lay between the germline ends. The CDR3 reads CASSSQWGPEAFF. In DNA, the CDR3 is TGTGCCAGCAGTTCCCAGTGGGGCCCTGAAGCTTTCTTT.

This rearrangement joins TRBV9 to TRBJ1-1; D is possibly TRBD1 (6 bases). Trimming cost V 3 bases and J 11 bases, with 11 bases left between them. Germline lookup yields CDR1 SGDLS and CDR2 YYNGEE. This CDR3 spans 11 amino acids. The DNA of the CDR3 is TGTGCCAGCAGCGGAGGGGGTATGGCTTTCTTT. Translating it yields CASSGGGMAFF.

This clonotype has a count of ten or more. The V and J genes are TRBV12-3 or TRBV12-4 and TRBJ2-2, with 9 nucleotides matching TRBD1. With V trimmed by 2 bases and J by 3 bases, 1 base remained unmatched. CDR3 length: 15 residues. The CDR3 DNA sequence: TGTGCCAGCAGTTTAAGGACAGGGGACACCGGGGAGCTGTTTTTT. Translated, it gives CASSLRTGDTGELFF.

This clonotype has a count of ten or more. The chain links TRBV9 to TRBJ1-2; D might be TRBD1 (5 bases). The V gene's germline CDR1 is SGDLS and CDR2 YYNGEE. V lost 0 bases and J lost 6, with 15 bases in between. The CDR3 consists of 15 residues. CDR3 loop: CASSVAPYGGDGYTF. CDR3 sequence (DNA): TGTGCCAGCAGCGTAGCCCCATATGGGGGAGATGGCTACACCTTC.

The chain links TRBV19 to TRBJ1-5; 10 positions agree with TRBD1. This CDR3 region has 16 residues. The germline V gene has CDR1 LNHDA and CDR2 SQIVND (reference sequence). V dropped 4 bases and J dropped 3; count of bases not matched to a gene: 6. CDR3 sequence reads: CASSTPGQGVNQPQHF. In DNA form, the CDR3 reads TGTGCCAGTAGTACCCCAGGACAGGGGGTCAATCAGCCCCAGCATTTT.

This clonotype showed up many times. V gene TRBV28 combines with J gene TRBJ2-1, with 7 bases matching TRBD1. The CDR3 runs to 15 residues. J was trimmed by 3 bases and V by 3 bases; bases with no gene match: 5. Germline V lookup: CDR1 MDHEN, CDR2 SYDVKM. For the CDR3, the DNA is TGTGCCAGCAGTTTTACAGGGGTCGTCTACAATGAGCAGTTCTTC. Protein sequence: CASSFTGVVYNEQFF.

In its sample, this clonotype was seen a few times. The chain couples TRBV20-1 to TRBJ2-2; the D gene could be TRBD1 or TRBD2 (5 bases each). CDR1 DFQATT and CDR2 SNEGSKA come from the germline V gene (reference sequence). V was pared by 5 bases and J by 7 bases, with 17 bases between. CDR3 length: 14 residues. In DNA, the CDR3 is TGCAGTGCTTCCGGGACCGGGGCGGGCGGGGAGCTGTTTTTT. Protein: CSASGTGAGGELFF.

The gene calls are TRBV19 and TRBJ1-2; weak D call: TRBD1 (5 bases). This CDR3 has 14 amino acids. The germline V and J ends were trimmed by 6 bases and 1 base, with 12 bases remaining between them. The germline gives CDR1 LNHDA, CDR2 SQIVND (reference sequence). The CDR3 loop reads CASSRDGRNYGYTF. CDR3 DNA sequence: TGTGCCAGTAGCCGGGACGGCCGTAACTATGGCTACACCTTC.

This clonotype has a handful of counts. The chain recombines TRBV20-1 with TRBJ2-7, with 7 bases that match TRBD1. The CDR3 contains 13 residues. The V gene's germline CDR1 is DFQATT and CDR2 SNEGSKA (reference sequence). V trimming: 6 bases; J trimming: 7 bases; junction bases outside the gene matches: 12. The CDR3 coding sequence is TGCAGTGCCGAAACCGACAGGGTGGGGGAGCAGTACTTC. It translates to CSAETDRVGEQYF.

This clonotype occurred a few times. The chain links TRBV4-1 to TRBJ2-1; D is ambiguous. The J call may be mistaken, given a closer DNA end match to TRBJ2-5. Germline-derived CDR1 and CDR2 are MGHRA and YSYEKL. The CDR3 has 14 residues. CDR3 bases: TGCGCCAGCAGCCAAGGTCGGACCCAAGAGACCCAGTACTTC. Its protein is CASSQGRTQETQYF.

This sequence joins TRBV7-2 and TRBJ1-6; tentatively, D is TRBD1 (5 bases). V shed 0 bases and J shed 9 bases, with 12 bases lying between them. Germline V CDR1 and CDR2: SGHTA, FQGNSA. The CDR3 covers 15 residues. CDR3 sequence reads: CASSLARRGTSPLHF. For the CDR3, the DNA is TGTGCCAGCAGCTTAGCGAGGAGGGGAACTTCACCCCTCCACTTT.

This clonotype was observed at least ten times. The CDR3 bases are TGCGCCAGCAGCTCGTCAGGGGGCCTCATGGATAACTATGGCTACACCTTC. It translates to CASSSSGGLMDNYGYTF. The chain combines TRBV5-1 with TRBJ1-2; 8 nucleotides align to TRBD1. The V gene end was trimmed by 3 bases and the J gene end by 1 base; junction bases not matched to a gene: 11. The CDR3 is 17 residues long. Germline V gene sequence: CDR1 SGHRS, CDR2 YFSETQ.

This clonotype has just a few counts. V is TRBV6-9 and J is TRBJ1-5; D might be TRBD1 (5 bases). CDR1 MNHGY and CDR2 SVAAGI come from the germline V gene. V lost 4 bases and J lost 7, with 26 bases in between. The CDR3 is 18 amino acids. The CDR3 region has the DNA TGTGCCAGCAGTTTCACTCGACCGGGACGGACTAAAGAACAGCCCCAGCATTTT. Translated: CASSFTRPGRTKEQPQHF.

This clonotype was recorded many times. Here the CDR3 DNA reads TGTGCCAGCACCTGGGGGGGGGGGCTTTCTGAAGCTTTCTTT. Translation gives CASTWGGGLSEAFF. The chain combines TRBV12-3 or TRBV12-4 with TRBJ1-1; TRBD1 is a possible D gene (6 bases). Trimming left V 7 bases short and J 6 bases short, with 18 bases between. This CDR3 is built from 14 residues.